This T cell receptor (beta chain) appears in the sequencing data of a study of blood T cell repertoires in COVID-19 (dated by TCRdb to the early 2020s). Study-wide context: Samples from collaborators originated in the United States, Italy and Spain and spanned both the acute and convalescent phases of COVID-19. Where HLA class I and class II types were available, the types were taken from metadata supplied by the sample provider, not from assay-based typing. Subjects who had been exposed to COVID-19, were actively infected with it, or had recovered from it provided the deeply sampled blood TCRbeta repertoires that made up the dataset. The material from the prospective study consisted of cDNA or gDNA derived from T cells, B-cell-depleted T cells, or PBMCs. Samples were obtained from the ongoing ImmuneRACE study (first 160 participants) and from about 1,300 subjects provided by 6 global collaborators. Sample metadata almost always included a de-identified subject ID, COVID-19 status, age in years and sex. The repertoires were made available in a free public database intended to serve as a resource for research on the immune response to SARS-CoV-2.

TCRbeta CDR3 regions were amplified from genomic DNA by means of the immunoSEQ Assay, a bias-controlled multiplex PCR. Per the original workflow: The number of nucleated cells in each sample was estimated by amplification of reference gene primers within the assay. To quantify the absolute abundance of each unique TCRbeta CDR3 rearrangement, sequence reads were collapsed and filtered. For each sample, productive Simpson clonality was calculated as the square root of Simpson's diversity index over productive rearrangements. The immuneACCESS repertoire file appears here via TCRdb, limited to in-frame rearrangements. These files lack a portion of the clones; in checked studies, under half of the deficit traces to unresolved V genes, and the cause of the others is not known. From that table come the V and J calls and clone size; the DNA was used to work out D and trimming. In this sample the table shows a few hundred thousand clones, 75% to 90% of which occur a single time. The ten largest clonotypes hold over 5.5% of the sample.

As encoded in the germline V gene, CDR1 is SGHRS while CDR2 is YFSETQ. V is pruned by 3 bases and J by 1 base, leaving 5 bases of the junction without a gene match. Its CDR3 holds 17 amino acids, cysteine through phenylalanine. The read is trimmed to its CDR3 DNA, 51 bases read in frame from base 1. One collaborating source in Seattle enrolled patients during active infection and followed them longitudinally through the course of disease. The collaborating institutions used their own protocols to collect whole blood in K2EDTA tubes. For TCRbeta analysis, collaborators shipped samples as frozen whole blood, isolated PBMCs, or DNA extracted from either of those sample types. Broad study findings and their caveats: The quantity of clinical and demographic metadata differed by source and by participant and was supplied without curation.

A note on this clone: What this receptor recognizes is not known. Within one base of it there is no much larger clone, and no base qualities were kept.

Sequenced material: peripheral blood. The V and J genes are TRBV5-1 and TRBJ2-2; TRBD2 fits 11 bases in the junction. The receptor comes from a woman aged 50 to 60 with COVID-19, enrolled during active disease. Here is the DNA: TGCGCCAGCAGCTCGTCTAGCGGGAGGCGGAACACCGGGGAGCTGTTTTTT. It translates as CASSSSSGRRNTGELFF.